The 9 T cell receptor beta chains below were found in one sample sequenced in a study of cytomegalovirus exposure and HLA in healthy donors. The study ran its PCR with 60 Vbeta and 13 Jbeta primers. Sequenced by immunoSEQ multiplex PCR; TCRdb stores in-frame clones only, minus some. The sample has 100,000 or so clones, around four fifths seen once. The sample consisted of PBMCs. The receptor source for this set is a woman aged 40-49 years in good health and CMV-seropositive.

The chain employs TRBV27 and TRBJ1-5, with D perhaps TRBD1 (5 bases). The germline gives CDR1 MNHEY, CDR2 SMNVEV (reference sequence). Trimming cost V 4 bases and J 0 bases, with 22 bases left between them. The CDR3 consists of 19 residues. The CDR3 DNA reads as TGTGCCAGCAGTTGCGGGGCCGCCATCGTAAACTATAGCAATCAGCCCCAGCATTTT. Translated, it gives CASSCGAAIVNYSNQPQHF.

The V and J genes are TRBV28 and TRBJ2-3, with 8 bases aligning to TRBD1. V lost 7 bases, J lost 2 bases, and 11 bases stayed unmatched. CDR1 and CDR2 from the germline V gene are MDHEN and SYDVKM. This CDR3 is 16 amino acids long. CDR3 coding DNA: TGTGCCAGCACGCGCCTGGACAGGGAACCCACAGATACGCAGTATTTT. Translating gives CASTRLDREPTDTQYF.

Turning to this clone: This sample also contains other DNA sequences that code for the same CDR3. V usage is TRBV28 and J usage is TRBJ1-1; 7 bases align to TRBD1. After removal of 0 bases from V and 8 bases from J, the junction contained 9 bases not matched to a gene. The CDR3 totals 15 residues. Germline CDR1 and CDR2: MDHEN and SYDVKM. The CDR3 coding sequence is TGTGCCAGCAGTTTATGGACAGGGCCCCAAGAGGAAGCTTTCTTT. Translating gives CASSLWTGPQEEAFF.

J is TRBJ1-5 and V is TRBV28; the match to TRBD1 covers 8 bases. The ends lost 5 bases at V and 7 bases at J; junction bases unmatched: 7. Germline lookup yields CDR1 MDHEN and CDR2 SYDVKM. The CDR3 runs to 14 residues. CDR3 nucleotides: TGTGCCAGCAGTCAAACAGGGGGTTACCAGCCCCAGCATTTT. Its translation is CASSQTGGYQPQHF. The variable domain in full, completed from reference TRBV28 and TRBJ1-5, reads DVKVTQSSRYLVKRTGEKVFLECVQDMDHENMFWYRQDPGLGLRLIYFSYDVKMKEKGDIPEGYSVSREKKERFSLILESASTNQTSMYLCASSQTGGYQPQHFGDGTRLSIL.

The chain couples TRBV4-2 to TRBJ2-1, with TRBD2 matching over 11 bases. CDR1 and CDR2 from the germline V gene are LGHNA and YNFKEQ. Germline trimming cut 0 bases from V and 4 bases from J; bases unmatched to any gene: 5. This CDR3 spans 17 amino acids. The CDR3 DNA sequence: TGTGCCAGCAGCCAAGATAGGCTAGCGGGGGGTTACAATGAGCAGTTCTTC. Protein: CASSQDRLAGGYNEQFF.

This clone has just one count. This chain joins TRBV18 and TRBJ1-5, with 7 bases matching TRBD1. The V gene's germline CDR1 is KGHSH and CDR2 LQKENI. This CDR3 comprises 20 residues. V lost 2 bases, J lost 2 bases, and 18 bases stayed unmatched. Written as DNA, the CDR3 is TGTGCCAGCTCACCATCGGGCCGGGACAGTTCGTGGATACGCAATCAGCCCCAGCATTTT. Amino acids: CASSPSGRDSSWIRNQPQHF.

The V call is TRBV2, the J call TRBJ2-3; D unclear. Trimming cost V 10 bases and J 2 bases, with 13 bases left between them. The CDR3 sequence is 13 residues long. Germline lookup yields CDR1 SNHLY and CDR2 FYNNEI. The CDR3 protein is CATSKRFTDTQYF. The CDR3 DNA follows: TGTGCCACCAGCAAGAGGTTCACAGATACGCAGTATTTT.

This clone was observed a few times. CDR3 residues: CASSETFNSPLHF. The CDR3 DNA reads TGTGCCAGCAGTGAAACATTTAATTCACCCCTCCACTTT. J is TRBJ1-6 and V is TRBV6-1; D gene unclear. Germline lookup yields CDR1 MNHNS and CDR2 SASEGT. This CDR3 has 13 residues. Trimming pared 2 bases from V and 6 bases from J, leaving 5 bases between.

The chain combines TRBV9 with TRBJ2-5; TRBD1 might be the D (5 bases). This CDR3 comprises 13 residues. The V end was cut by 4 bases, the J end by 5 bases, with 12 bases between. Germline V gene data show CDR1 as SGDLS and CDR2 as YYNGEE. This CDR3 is CASSPQGFETQYF. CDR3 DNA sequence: TGTGCCAGCAGCCCCCAGGGCTTTGAGACCCAGTACTTC.